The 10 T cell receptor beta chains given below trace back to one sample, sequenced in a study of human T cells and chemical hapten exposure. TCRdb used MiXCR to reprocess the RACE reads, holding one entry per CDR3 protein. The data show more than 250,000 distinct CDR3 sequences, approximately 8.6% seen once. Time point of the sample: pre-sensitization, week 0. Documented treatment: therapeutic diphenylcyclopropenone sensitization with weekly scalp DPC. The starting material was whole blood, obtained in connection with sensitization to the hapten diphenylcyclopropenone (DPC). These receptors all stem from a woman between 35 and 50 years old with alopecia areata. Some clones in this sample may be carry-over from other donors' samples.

The CDR3 DNA reads as TGTGCCAGCAGTGGCGGGACTAGCGGGAGGCTAGAGACCCAGTACTTC. It yields the protein CASSGGTSGRLETQYF. The rearrangement uses TRBV11-1 and TRBJ2-5, with 15 positions matching TRBD2. J was trimmed by 4 bases and V by 6 bases; bases with no gene match: 6. CDR1 and CDR2 from the germline V gene are SGHAT and FQDESV (reference sequence). The CDR3 contains 16 residues.

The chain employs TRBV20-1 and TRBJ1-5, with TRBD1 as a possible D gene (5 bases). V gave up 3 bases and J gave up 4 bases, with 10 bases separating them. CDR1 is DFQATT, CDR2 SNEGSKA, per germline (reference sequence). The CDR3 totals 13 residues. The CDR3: CSARGQANQPQHF. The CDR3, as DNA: TGCAGTGCTAGGGGGCAGGCTAATCAGCCCCAGCATTTT.

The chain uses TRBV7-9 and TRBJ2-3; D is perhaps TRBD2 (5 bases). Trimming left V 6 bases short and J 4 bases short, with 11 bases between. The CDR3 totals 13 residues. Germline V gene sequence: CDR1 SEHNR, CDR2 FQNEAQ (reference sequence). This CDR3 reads CASREAAPDTQYF. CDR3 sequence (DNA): TGTGCCAGCAGGGAGGCGGCGCCAGATACGCAGTATTTT.

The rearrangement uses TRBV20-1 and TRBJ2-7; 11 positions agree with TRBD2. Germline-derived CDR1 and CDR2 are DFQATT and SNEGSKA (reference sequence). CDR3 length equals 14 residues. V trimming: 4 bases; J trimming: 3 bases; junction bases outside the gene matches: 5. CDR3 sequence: CSAKGLAEFYEQYF. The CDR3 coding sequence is TGCAGTGCTAAGGGACTAGCGGAATTCTACGAGCAGTACTTC.

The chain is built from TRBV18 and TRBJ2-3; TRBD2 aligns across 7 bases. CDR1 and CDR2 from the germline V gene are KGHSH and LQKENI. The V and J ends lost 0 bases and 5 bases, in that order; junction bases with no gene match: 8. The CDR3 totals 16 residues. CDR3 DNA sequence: TGTGCCAGCTCACCACCTGACGGGAGGACCGTAGATACGCAGTATTTT. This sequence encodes CASSPPDGRTVDTQYF.

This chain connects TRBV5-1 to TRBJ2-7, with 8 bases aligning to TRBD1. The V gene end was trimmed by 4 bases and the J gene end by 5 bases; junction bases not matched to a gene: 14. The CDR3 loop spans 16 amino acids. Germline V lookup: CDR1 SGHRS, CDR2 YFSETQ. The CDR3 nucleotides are TGCGCCAGCAGCATACCGGGAAACCAGGGGGCGAACGAGCAGTACTTC. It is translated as CASSIPGNQGANEQYF.

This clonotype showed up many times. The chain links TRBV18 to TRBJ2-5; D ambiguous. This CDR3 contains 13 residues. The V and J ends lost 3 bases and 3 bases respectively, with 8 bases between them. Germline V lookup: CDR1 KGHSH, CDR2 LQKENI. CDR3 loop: CASSPGTEETQYF. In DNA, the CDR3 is TGTGCCAGCTCACCGGGAACGGAAGAGACCCAGTACTTC.

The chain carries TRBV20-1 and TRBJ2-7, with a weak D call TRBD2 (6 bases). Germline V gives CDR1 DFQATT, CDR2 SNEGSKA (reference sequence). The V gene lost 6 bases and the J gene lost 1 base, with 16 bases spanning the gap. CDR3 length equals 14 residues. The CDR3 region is CSAARRAFSYEQYF. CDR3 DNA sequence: TGCAGTGCCGCCAGGAGGGCCTTTTCCTACGAGCAGTACTTC.

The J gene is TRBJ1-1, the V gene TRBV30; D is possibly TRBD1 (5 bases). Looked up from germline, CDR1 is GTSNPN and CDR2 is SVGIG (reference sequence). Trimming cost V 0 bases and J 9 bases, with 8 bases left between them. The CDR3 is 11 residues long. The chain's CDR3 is CAWSVGDQAFF. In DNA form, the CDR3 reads TGTGCCTGGAGTGTGGGGGACCAAGCTTTCTTT. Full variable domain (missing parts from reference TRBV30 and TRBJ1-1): SQTIHQWPATLVQPVGSPLSLECTVEGTSNPNLYWYRQAAGRGLQLLFYSVGIGQISSEVPQNLSASRPQDRQFILSSKKLLLSDSGFYLCAWSVGDQAFFGQGTRLTVV.

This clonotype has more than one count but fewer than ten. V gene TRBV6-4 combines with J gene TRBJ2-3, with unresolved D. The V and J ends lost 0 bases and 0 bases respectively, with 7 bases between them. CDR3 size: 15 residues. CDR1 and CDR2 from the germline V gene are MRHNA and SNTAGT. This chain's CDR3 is CASSDSPASTDTQYF. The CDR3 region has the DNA TGTGCCAGCAGTGACTCGCCAGCTAGCACAGATACGCAGTATTTT.